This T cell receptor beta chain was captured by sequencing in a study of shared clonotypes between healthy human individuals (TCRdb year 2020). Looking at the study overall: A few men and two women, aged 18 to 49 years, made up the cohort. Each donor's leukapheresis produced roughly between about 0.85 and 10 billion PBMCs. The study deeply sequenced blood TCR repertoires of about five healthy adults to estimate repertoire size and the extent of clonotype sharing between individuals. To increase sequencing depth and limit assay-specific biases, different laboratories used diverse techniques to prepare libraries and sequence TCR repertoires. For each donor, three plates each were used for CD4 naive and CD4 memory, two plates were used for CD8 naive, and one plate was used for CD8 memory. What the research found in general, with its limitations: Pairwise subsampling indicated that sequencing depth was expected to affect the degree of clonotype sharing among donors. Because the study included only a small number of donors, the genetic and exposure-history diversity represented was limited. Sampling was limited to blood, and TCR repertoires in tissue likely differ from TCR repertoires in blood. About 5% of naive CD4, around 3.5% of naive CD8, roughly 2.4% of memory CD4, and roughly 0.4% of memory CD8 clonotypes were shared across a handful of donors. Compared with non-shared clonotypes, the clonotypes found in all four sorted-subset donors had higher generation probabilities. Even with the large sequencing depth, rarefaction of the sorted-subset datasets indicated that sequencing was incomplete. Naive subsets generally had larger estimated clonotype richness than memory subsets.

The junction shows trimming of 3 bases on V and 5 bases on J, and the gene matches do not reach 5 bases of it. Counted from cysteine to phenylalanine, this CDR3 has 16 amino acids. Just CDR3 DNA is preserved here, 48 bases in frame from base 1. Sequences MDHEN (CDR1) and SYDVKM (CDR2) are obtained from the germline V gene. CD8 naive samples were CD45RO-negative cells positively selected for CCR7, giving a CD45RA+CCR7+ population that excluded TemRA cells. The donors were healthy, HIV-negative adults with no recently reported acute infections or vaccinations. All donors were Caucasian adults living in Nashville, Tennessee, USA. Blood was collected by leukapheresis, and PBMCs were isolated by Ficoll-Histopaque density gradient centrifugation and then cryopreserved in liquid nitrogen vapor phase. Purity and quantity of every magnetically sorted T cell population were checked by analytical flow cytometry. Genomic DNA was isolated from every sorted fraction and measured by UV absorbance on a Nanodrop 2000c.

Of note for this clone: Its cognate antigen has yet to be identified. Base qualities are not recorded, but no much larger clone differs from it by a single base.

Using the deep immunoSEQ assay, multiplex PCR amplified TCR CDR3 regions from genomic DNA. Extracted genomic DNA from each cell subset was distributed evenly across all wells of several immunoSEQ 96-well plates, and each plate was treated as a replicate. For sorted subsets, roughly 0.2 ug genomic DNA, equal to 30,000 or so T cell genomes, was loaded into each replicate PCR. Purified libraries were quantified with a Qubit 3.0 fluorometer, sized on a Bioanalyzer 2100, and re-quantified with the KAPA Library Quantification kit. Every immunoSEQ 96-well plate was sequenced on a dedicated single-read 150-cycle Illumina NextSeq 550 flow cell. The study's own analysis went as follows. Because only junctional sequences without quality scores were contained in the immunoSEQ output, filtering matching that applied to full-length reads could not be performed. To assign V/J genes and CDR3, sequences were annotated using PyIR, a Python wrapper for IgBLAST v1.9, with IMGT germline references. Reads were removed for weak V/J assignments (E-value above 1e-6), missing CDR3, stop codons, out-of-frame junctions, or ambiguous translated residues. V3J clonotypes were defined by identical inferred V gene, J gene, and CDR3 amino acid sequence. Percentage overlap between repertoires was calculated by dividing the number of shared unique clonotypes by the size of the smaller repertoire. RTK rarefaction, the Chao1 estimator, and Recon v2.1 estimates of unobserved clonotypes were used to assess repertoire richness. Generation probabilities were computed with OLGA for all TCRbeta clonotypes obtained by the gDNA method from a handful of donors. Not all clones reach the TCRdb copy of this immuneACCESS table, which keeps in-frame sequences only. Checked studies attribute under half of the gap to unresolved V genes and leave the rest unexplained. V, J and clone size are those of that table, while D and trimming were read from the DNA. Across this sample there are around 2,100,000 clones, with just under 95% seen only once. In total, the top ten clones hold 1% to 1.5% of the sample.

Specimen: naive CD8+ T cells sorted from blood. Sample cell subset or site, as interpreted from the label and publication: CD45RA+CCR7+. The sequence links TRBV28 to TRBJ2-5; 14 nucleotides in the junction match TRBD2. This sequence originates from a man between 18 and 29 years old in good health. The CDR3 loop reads CASSFSTSGGAETQYF. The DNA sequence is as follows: TGTGCCAGCAGTTTTTCGACTAGCGGGGGGGCGGAGACCCAGTACTTC.